One and the same sample provided the 9 T cell receptor beta chains below, sequenced in a study of T cell responses to AZD1222 COVID-19 vaccine. This table comes from immunoSEQ multiplex PCR, and its TCRdb copy is limited to in-frame clones, with some not included. Of under 130,000 clones listed, 88% are singletons. The sample in question was peripheral blood, obtained on day 0 of AZD1222 vaccination. The receptor source for this set is an adult in good health.

The chain employs TRBV6-5 and TRBJ1-2, with TRBD1 identical over 8 bases. Per the germline V gene, CDR1 is MNHEY and CDR2 is SVGAGI. V was pared by 2 bases and J by 3 bases, with 8 bases of the junction left unmatched. This CDR3 spans 16 amino acids. The CDR3 DNA is TGTGCCAGCAGTTACCGACCGACAGGGGCTCACTATGGCTACACCTTC. Protein product: CASSYRPTGAHYGYTF.

The genes are TRBV5-5 and TRBJ1-6; 10 bases align to TRBD1. Germline V gene lookup returns CDR1 SGHKS and CDR2 YYEKEE (reference sequence). The length of the CDR3 is 16 residues. V was clipped by 2 bases and J by 6 bases; unmatched bases: 5. Here the CDR3 DNA reads TGTGCCAGCAGCTTATTTAGGACAGGGGGTAATTCACCCCTCCACTTT. Protein sequence: CASSLFRTGGNSPLHF.

This clone was recorded once. This sequence joins TRBV6-2 or TRBV6-3 and TRBJ2-7; D might be TRBD2 (6 bases). The V gene lost 3 bases and the J gene lost 1 base, with 13 bases spanning the gap. Per germline, CDR1 MNHEY and CDR2 SVGEGT. The CDR3 consists of 15 residues. The CDR3 coding sequence is TGTGCCAGCAGTTATCAGCGGGCATTATCCTACGAGCAGTACTTC. Protein sequence: CASSYQRALSYEQYF.

This sequence joins TRBV2 and TRBJ1-2; possible D gene TRBD1, 5 bases. Germline V lookup: CDR1 SNHLY, CDR2 FYNNEI. V lost 6 bases, J lost 5 bases, and 13 bases lay in between. The CDR3 consists of 13 residues. The DNA for the CDR3 is TGTGCCAGCAGCTTAGCGGGGGTATATGGCTACACCTTC. Encoded protein: CASSLAGVYGYTF.

This clone was counted at least ten times. An end of the junction differs from the germline gene, which may be a read error. The gene calls are TRBV7-7 and TRBJ2-1; TRBD1 aligns across 9 bases. In germline, CDR1 is SSHAT, CDR2 FNYEAQ (reference sequence). This CDR3 is 16 amino acids long. The CDR3 spells CASIIYTGQGYNEQFF. DNA of the CDR3: TGTGCTAGCATCATATATACGGGACAGGGATACAATGAGCAGTTCTTC.

Points on this clone: Different DNA sequences within this sample yield the same CDR3. This rearrangement joins TRBV7-3 to TRBJ2-1, with D hard to call. Trimming left V 3 bases short and J 2 bases short, with 5 bases between. The length of the CDR3 is 13 residues. Per germline, CDR1 SGHTA and CDR2 FQGTGA. CDR3 amino acids: CASSLAAYNEQFF. In DNA, the CDR3 is TGTGCCAGCAGCTTGGCAGCCTACAATGAGCAGTTCTTC. Full variable domain (remainder filled in from reference TRBV7-3 and TRBJ2-1): GAGVSQTPSNKVTEKGKYVELRCDPISGHTALYWYRQSLGQGPEFLIYFQGTGAADDSGLPNDRFFAVRPEGSVSTLKIQRTERGDSAVYLCASSLAAYNEQFFGPGTRLTVL.

This clone has only a few counts. V gene TRBV7-9 combines with J gene TRBJ2-1, with TRBD1 as a possible D gene (6 bases). The germline V and J ends were trimmed by 5 bases and 7 bases, with 18 bases remaining between them. CDR1 is SEHNR, CDR2 FQNEAQ, per germline (reference sequence). CDR3 size: 15 residues. CDR3 nucleotide sequence: TGTGCCAGCAGCCTCCTACAGGGATTCCCTAATGAGCAGTTCTTC. Its protein is CASSLLQGFPNEQFF.

The chain has TRBV5-4 and TRBJ2-7; 7 bases agree with TRBD1. With 4 bases clipped from V and 6 bases from J, the junction kept 10 bases outside the gene matches. From germline, CDR1 is SGHNT and CDR2 YYREEE (reference sequence). The CDR3 is 14 residues long. This chain's CDR3 is CASSPGQATPEQYF. DNA for the CDR3: TGTGCCAGCAGCCCCGGACAGGCCACCCCCGAGCAGTACTTC.

The chain combines TRBV19 with TRBJ1-1; the match to TRBD1 covers 7 bases. The CDR3 totals 18 residues. Germline CDR1 LNHDA, CDR2 SQIVND (reference sequence). V lost 4 bases and J lost 6; bases outside the gene matches: 20. The CDR3: CASSTPGRMTGTRPEAFF. The CDR3 DNA reads TGTGCCAGTAGTACCCCGGGCCGAATGACAGGGACGCGTCCTGAAGCTTTCTTT. The variable domain in full, with the rest retrieved from reference TRBV19 and TRBJ1-1, is DGGITQSPKYLFRKEGQNVTLSCEQNLNHDAMYWYRQDPGQGLRLIYYSQIVNDFQKGDIAEGYSVSREKKESFPLTVTSAQKNPTAFYLCASSTPGRMTGTRPEAFFGQGTRLTVV.